This T cell receptor (beta chain) was sequenced for a study of identical twins. The CDR3 consists of 13 residues. The V segment lost 4 bases and the J segment 8 bases; nucleotides outside the gene matches: 5. The germline V gene has CDR1 SGHRS and CDR2 YFSETQ. Each donor was a healthy Caucasian. Study-level findings and limits: Out-of-frame alpha sequences common to twins exhibited an excess of low generation probability. A partial confounding effect on zero-insertion analyses could come from invariant MAIT and iNKT cells.

TCRdb reanalysed the 5' RACE reads using MiXCR and keeps one entry per CDR3 protein. Here the sample spans around 340,000 distinct CDR3 sequences, 8.5% to 10% being singletons. Concerning this clonotype itself: Antigen unknown.

V is TRBV5-1 and J is TRBJ2-4; 8 bases match TRBD1. The sequencing input was naive T cells sorted from blood. The receptor was isolated from a woman aged 50 to 60 in good health. This chain's CDR3 is CASSTDRGDIQYF. CDR3 DNA sequence: TGCGCCAGCAGCACCGACAGGGGAGACATTCAGTACTTC.